The rows below give T cell receptor beta chains drawn from one sample of a study of blood T cells in healthy people across ages. TCRdb re-called the 5' RACE reads through MiXCR, storing one row per CDR3 protein. Of some 1.5 million distinct CDR3 sequences listed, roughly 27% are singletons. Sequenced: blood. All receptors derive from a woman in her twenties or thirties in good health. Each CDR3 is given with its conserved first and last residue. Each record gives: clone size, V gene, J gene, CDR3 protein. The size entry is marked missing in some rows and otherwise reads once, few, many or a size class.

abundance: few
v_gene: TRBV7-2
j_gene: TRBJ2-1
CDR3aa: CASSWTIDNEQFF

abundance: many
v_gene: TRBV12-3/TRBV12-4
j_gene: TRBJ2-7
CDR3aa: CASSYAGVGKQYF

abundance: many
v_gene: TRBV4-3
j_gene: TRBJ2-1
CDR3aa: CASSQDGAGGRNEQFF

abundance: few
v_gene: TRBV5-6
j_gene: TRBJ1-1
CDR3aa: CASSLVGRYGNTEAFF

abundance: .
v_gene: TRBV20-1
j_gene: TRBJ2-3
CDR3aa: CSAAPAGRGFSDTQYF

abundance: many
v_gene: TRBV7-2
j_gene: TRBJ2-5
CDR3aa: CASSLAGTSVQETQYF

abundance: .
v_gene: TRBV12-3/TRBV12-4
j_gene: TRBJ2-1
CDR3aa: CASSPDISNEQFF

abundance: .
v_gene: TRBV7-2
j_gene: TRBJ1-2
CDR3aa: CASSVGTGDGCTF

abundance: few
v_gene: TRBV20-1
j_gene: TRBJ1-2
CDR3aa: CSARNLDRGVPLAYGYTF

abundance: .
v_gene: TRBV12-5
j_gene: TRBJ2-5
CDR3aa: CASGFSGGSGETQYF

abundance: few
v_gene: TRBV20-1
j_gene: TRBJ1-2
CDR3aa: CSATILAEDGYTF

abundance: .
v_gene: TRBV12-3/TRBV12-4
j_gene: TRBJ2-3
CDR3aa: CVSRAGDRLSWQYF

abundance: .
v_gene: TRBV27
j_gene: .
CDR3aa: CASRMTGNEQYF

abundance: .
v_gene: TRBV5-6
j_gene: TRBJ2-5
CDR3aa: CASSSHGAGLQETQYF

abundance: few
v_gene: TRBV5-1
j_gene: TRBJ2-1
CDR3aa: CASTKYDAGNEQFF

abundance: .
v_gene: TRBV5-6
j_gene: TRBJ2-7
CDR3aa: CASSFGLSTYEQYF

abundance: few
v_gene: TRBV12-3/TRBV12-4
j_gene: TRBJ2-1
CDR3aa: CASSSQRSHNEQFF

abundance: .
v_gene: TRBV7-9
j_gene: TRBJ1-1
CDR3aa: CASSRWGEVSTEAFF

abundance: .
v_gene: TRBV12-5
j_gene: TRBJ2-1
CDR3aa: CASGFEGGSYNEQFF

abundance: .
v_gene: TRBV29-1
j_gene: TRBJ2-5
CDR3aa: CSVAGTAEVEQYF

abundance: .
v_gene: TRBV24-1
j_gene: TRBJ2-3
CDR3aa: CATRDPNTDTQYF

abundance: .
v_gene: TRBV20-1
j_gene: TRBJ2-2
CDR3aa: CSAQDRGKAGELFF

abundance: .
v_gene: TRBV12-3/TRBV12-4
j_gene: TRBJ2-3
CDR3aa: CASSKVDTTDTQYF

abundance: few
v_gene: TRBV2
j_gene: TRBJ2-4
CDR3aa: CASRAGEQYF

abundance: .
v_gene: TRBV3-1
j_gene: TRBJ1-4
CDR3aa: CASRAVNEKLFF

abundance: few
v_gene: TRBV18
j_gene: TRBJ2-7
CDR3aa: CASSPNKAYEQYF

abundance: few
v_gene: TRBV27
j_gene: TRBJ2-1
CDR3aa: CASSTGFGYNEQFF

abundance: few
v_gene: TRBV6-6
j_gene: TRBJ2-2
CDR3aa: CASSSQGAPFF

abundance: .
v_gene: TRBV24-1
j_gene: TRBJ2-1
CDR3aa: CATSEPGRAEQFF

abundance: .
v_gene: TRBV6-6
j_gene: TRBJ2-5
CDR3aa: CASSYSRPGVNEETQYF

abundance: many
v_gene: TRBV3-1
j_gene: TRBJ2-7
CDR3aa: CASSQGTGIYEQYF